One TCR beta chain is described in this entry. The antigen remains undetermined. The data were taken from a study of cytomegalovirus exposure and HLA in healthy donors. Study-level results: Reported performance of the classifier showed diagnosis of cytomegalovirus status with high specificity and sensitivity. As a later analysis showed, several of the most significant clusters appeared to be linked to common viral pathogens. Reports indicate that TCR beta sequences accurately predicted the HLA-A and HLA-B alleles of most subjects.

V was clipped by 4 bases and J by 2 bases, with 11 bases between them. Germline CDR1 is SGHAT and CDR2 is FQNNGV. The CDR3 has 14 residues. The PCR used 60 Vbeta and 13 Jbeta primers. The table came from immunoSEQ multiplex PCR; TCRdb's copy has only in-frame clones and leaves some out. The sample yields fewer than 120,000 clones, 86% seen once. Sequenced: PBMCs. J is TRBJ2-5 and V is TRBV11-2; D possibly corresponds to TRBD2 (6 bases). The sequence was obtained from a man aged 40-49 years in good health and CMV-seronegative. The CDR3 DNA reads TGTGCCAGCAGCTCCCGGGGGACTCAAGAGACCCAGTACTTC. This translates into CASSSRGTQETQYF. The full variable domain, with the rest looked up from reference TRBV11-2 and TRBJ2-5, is EAGVAQSPRYKIIEKRQSVAFWCNPISGHATLYWYQQILGQGPKLLIQFQNNGVVDDSQLPKDRFSAERLKGVDSTLKIQPAKLEDSAVYLCASSSRGTQETQYFGPGTRLLVL.